A single sample is the source of the 28 T cell receptor beta chains below, sequenced in a study of low-dose radiotherapy and immunotherapy resistance in tumors. Described time point: before trial treatment. Primers targeting TRAV and TRBV primed first-strand cDNA, covering alpha and beta chains. With a V-primer adapter and a constant-region primer, TCRs were amplified for 20 PCR cycles. TCRdb used MiXCR to reprocess the reads, holding one entry per CDR3 protein. The sample has under 90,000 distinct CDR3 sequences, 18% seen once. Specimen: PBMCs, collected before treatment. The origin of the receptors is a male donor with prostate cancer.

Comment on this clonotype: This likely reflects a read error, since a far larger clone is one base away. The chain couples TRBV6-8 to TRBJ2-2; a weak D match, TRBD2 (5 bases). This CDR3 comprises 13 residues. From germline, CDR1 is MNHGY and CDR2 SAAAGT. The CDR3 sequence: CASRGGETGVLFF. The CDR3 bases are TGTGCCAGCAGAGGTGGGGAGACCGGGGTGCTGTTTTTT.

This clonotype showed up many times. The chain uses TRBV7-9 and TRBJ1-3; TRBD1 is a possible D gene (5 bases). The germline gives CDR1 SEHNR, CDR2 FQNEAQ (reference sequence). V was cut by 3 bases and J by 3 bases, with 12 bases left in between. This CDR3 is 15 amino acids long. For the CDR3, the DNA is TGTGCCAGCAGCTTCGCAGGGCGGGTTGGAAACACCATATATTTT. It yields the protein CASSFAGRVGNTIYF.

This clonotype came up many times. The chain employs TRBV29-1 and TRBJ1-1; D remains unclear. Germline V gene sequence: CDR1 SQVTM, CDR2 ANQGSEA. Trimming pared 4 bases from V and 4 bases from J, leaving 13 bases between. This CDR3 is 13 amino acids long. The CDR3 region is CSVVGQYATEAFF. In nucleotides, the CDR3 is TGCAGCGTTGTTGGGCAGTACGCCACTGAAGCTTTCTTT.

The rearrangement links TRBV12-3 or TRBV12-4 to TRBJ1-1; 7 bases agree with TRBD1. This CDR3 region has 13 residues. V dropped 6 bases and J dropped 3; count of bases not matched to a gene: 4. CDR3 bases: TGTGCCAGCAGAATTACAGGGGACACTGAAGCTTTCTTT. The encoded protein is CASRITGDTEAFF.

In this sample, this clonotype turned up many times. The chain uses TRBV7-9 and TRBJ2-4; 12 nucleotides line up with TRBD1. The CDR3 consists of 22 residues. The V gene's germline CDR1 is SEHNR and CDR2 FQNEAQ (reference sequence). The V and J ends lost 7 bases and 0 bases, in that order; junction bases with no gene match: 22. The CDR3 sequence is CASTLETGTGGRRTEAKNIQYF. Here the CDR3 DNA reads TGTGCCAGCACCCTTGAAACGGGGACAGGGGGCCGACGGACCGAAGCCAAAAACATTCAGTACTTC. Using reference TRBV7-9 and TRBJ2-4 for the parts outside the CDR3, the full variable domain is DTGVSQNPRHKITKRGQNVTFRCDPISEHNRLYWYRQTLGQGPEFLTYFQNEAQLEKSRLLSDRFSAERPKGSFSTLEIQRTEQGDSAMYLCASTLETGTGGRRTEAKNIQYFGAGTRLSVL.

This clonotype was seen many times. The CDR3 region is CASSERRVDYEQYF. In nucleotides, the CDR3 is TGTGCCAGCAGTGAGCGGAGGGTGGACTACGAGCAGTACTTC. This sequence joins TRBV6-2 or TRBV6-3 and TRBJ2-7; a weak D match, TRBD2 (6 bases). V dropped 5 bases and J dropped 3 bases, with 14 bases sitting between them. The CDR3 has 14 amino acids. Looked up from germline, CDR1 is MNHEY and CDR2 is SVGEGT.

At least ten counts were recorded for this clonotype. The CDR3 loop reads CSAGAVEQFF. CDR3 DNA: TGCAGTGCTGGAGCCGTTGAGCAGTTCTTC. The rearrangement joins TRBV20-1 to TRBJ2-1; D is unresolved. The CDR3 spans 10 residues. Germline lookup yields CDR1 DFQATT and CDR2 SNEGSKA (reference sequence). The ends were cut back, 5 bases at V and 9 bases at J, with 8 bases in the middle.

This clonotype occurred many times. The junction departs from the called germline gene at one end, perhaps through a read error. This chain uses TRBV5-1 with TRBJ2-2; D may be TRBD2 (6 bases). Germline loops: CDR1 SGHRS, CDR2 YFSETQ. The CDR3 consists of 14 residues. The CDR3 DNA reads as TGTGCCAGCAGCCTGGAACTAGCAACCGGGGAGCTGTTTTTT. Translated: CASSLELATGELFF.

This clonotype came up many times. This CDR3 is CASTRLAEYNEQFF. The CDR3 coding sequence is TGTGCCAGCACCCGACTAGCGGAATACAATGAGCAGTTCTTC. The chain links TRBV2 to TRBJ2-1; 9 positions agree with TRBD2. The CDR3 runs to 14 residues. Per the germline V gene, CDR1 is SNHLY and CDR2 is FYNNEI. V was clipped by 7 bases and J by 4 bases; unmatched bases: 5.

This clonotype was recorded once. Given a much more abundant clone one base away, this may be a read error. V usage is TRBV19 and J usage is TRBJ2-7, with D hard to call. This CDR3 spans 13 amino acids. Germline-derived CDR1 and CDR2 are LNHDA and SQIVND (reference sequence). V gave up 5 bases and J gave up 1 base, with 9 bases separating them. Written as DNA, the CDR3 is TGTGCCAGTAGTTCTCCCTCTTCCTACGAGCAGTACTTC. Translated, it gives CASSSPSSYEQYF.

This clonotype was counted at least ten times. V usage is TRBV12-3 or TRBV12-4 and J usage is TRBJ1-2; 8 nucleotides align to TRBD1. This CDR3 spans 18 amino acids. J gave up 2 bases and V 3 bases, and 14 bases lay outside the gene matches. CDR3 sequence reads: CASSLDRVRAGANYGYTF. For the CDR3, the DNA is TGTGCCAGCAGTTTGGACAGGGTTAGGGCCGGGGCCAACTATGGCTACACCTTC.

The rearrangement joins TRBV5-4 to TRBJ2-1, with TRBD2 matching over 7 bases. CDR1 and CDR2 from the germline V gene are SGHNT and YYREEE (reference sequence). The CDR3 covers 14 residues. After removal of 4 bases from V and 8 bases from J, the junction contained 9 bases not matched to a gene. Here the CDR3 DNA reads TGTGCCAGCAGCGAACAAGGACTAGACGATGAGCAGTTCTTC. This encodes CASSEQGLDDEQFF.

Many counts were recorded for this clonotype. The genes are TRBV29-1 and TRBJ2-1; D may be TRBD2 (7 bases). The length of the CDR3 is 14 residues. The germline V and J ends were trimmed by 3 bases and 6 bases, with 15 bases remaining between them. Germline CDR1 SQVTM, CDR2 ANQGSEA. CDR3 DNA sequence: TGCAGCGTTGATGTACAGGGAGGGGCCAATGAGCAGTTCTTC. It yields the protein CSVDVQGGANEQFF.

Ten or more counts support this clonotype. This sequence joins TRBV4-1 and TRBJ2-2; D is tentatively TRBD1 or TRBD2 (5 bases each). Between the trimmed V and J ends, which lost 0 bases and 1 base, there was a span of 9 bases. This CDR3 comprises 16 residues. CDR1 and CDR2 from the germline V gene are MGHRA and YSYEKL. The CDR3 bases are TGCGCCAGCAGCCAAGATCCGGGGCGGAACACCGGGGAGCTGTTTTTT. Translated, it gives CASSQDPGRNTGELFF.

This clonotype was found many times. V is TRBV19 and J is TRBJ2-7; a weak D match, TRBD1 (5 bases). This CDR3 comprises 18 residues. The germline V and J ends were trimmed by 6 bases and 6 bases, with 30 bases remaining between them. The V gene's germline CDR1 is LNHDA and CDR2 SQIVND (reference sequence). The DNA for the CDR3 is TGTGCCAGTAGACCCCAGGGAATTCCGGGCCCCCGGCTGTGCGAGCAGTACTTC. Translated: CASRPQGIPGPRLCEQYF.

This clonotype appeared many times. The V gene is TRBV21-1, the J gene TRBJ1-4. TRBV21-1 is noted as a pseudogene. The CDR3 loop spans 11 amino acids. The CDR3 is CGVRCNEKLFF. The CDR3, as DNA: TGTGGGGTGAGGTGTAATGAAAAACTGTTTTTT.

This clonotype was counted ten times or more. This sequence joins TRBV10-3 and TRBJ2-4, with 8 bases aligning to TRBD2. The CDR3 length is 15 residues. Germline V gene sequence: CDR1 ENHRY, CDR2 SYGVKD. The junction had 9 bases not matched to a gene; V was cut back by 6 bases and J by 5 bases. CDR3 sequence (DNA): TGTGCCATCAGCAGCCCGGGACTAGTTGAAAACATTCAGTACTTC. Its translation: CAISSPGLVENIQYF.

With regard to this clonotype: A read error may explain this, as a much larger clone is one base away. The V gene is TRBV7-3, the J gene TRBJ2-3; either TRBD1 or TRBD2 may supply D (5 bases each). The germline V gene has CDR1 SGHTA and CDR2 FQGTGA. This CDR3 spans 14 amino acids. Here the CDR3 DNA reads TGTGCCGGCAGCTTCGGGGCGAATACAGATACGCAGTATTTT. It codes for CAGSFGANTDTQYF.

The CDR3 region has the DNA TGTGCCAGCTCATGGGAAGGGGCGGGGTACAACGAGCAGTACTTC. As protein: CASSWEGAGYNEQYF. V gene TRBV2 combines with J gene TRBJ2-7; D might be TRBD2 (6 bases). Trimming cost V 8 bases and J 5 bases, with 22 bases left between them. Germline CDR1 SNHLY, CDR2 FYNNEI. The CDR3 runs 15 residues.

This clonotype was counted ten times or more. CDR3 region: CASSPSFSGAGELFF. The CDR3, as DNA: TGCGCCAGCAGCCCGTCATTCAGTGGAGCCGGGGAGCTGTTTTTT. The rearrangement joins TRBV10-1 to TRBJ2-2; D uncertain. V was trimmed by 6 bases and J by 6 bases, leaving 17 bases between them. This CDR3 spans 15 amino acids. Looked up from germline, CDR1 is WNHNN and CDR2 is SYGVQD (reference sequence).

The chain uses TRBV6-2 or TRBV6-3 and TRBJ2-1, with D possibly matching TRBD2 (5 bases). CDR3 length equals 12 residues. The V end was cut by 4 bases, the J end by 7 bases, with 8 bases between. CDR1 is MNHEY, CDR2 SVGEGT, per germline. The CDR3 loop reads CASSFWRNEQFF. CDR3 nucleotides: TGTGCCAGCAGTTTTTGGAGGAATGAGCAGTTCTTC.

This clonotype was seen at least ten times. This rearrangement joins TRBV28 to TRBJ2-1; 12 bases map to TRBD2. Per the germline V gene, CDR1 is MDHEN and CDR2 is SYDVKM. The CDR3 runs 14 residues. V was pared by 6 bases and J by 7 bases, with 4 bases of the junction left unmatched. This chain's CDR3 is CASRQTSGGNEQFF. In DNA form, the CDR3 reads TGTGCCAGCAGACAGACTAGCGGGGGAAATGAGCAGTTCTTC.

This clonotype was found many times. The chain combines TRBV20-1 with TRBJ2-7; tentatively, D is TRBD1 (5 bases). Between the trimmed V and J ends, which lost 6 bases and 2 bases, there was a span of 17 bases. The length of the CDR3 is 14 residues. Germline V CDR1 and CDR2: DFQATT, SNEGSKA (reference sequence). CDR3 protein: CSADRQGDPYEQYF. CDR3 coding DNA: TGCAGTGCGGATCGGCAGGGTGACCCCTACGAGCAGTACTTC.

CDR3: CASSQDTGSYGYTF. As DNA, the CDR3 is TGTGCCAGCAGCCAAGATACAGGGTCCTATGGCTACACCTTC. The V gene is TRBV3-1, the J gene TRBJ1-2; perhaps TRBD1 as D (6 bases). V was shortened by 0 bases and J by 4 bases, with 9 bases between the two germline ends. Germline CDR1 and CDR2: LGHDT and YNNKEL (reference sequence). The CDR3 consists of 14 residues.

This clonotype was seen at least ten times. The chain joins TRBV20-1 to TRBJ2-5; tentatively, D is TRBD2 (6 bases). The CDR3 extends over 14 amino acids. V was clipped by 3 bases and J by 5 bases, with 16 bases between them. CDR1 is DFQATT, CDR2 SNEGSKA, per germline (reference sequence). Written as DNA, the CDR3 is TGCAGTGCTAGCCTCCTCACGGGGGACGAGACCCAGTACTTC. Amino acids: CSASLLTGDETQYF.

The J gene is TRBJ2-1, the V gene TRBV20-1; 7 positions match TRBD2. Germline assignment: CDR1 DFQATT and CDR2 SNEGSKA (reference sequence). The CDR3 totals 17 residues. Trimming cost V 0 bases and J 1 base; bases outside gene matches: 9. CDR3 protein: CSARDRQRGWSYNEQFF. The CDR3 DNA follows: TGCAGTGCTAGAGATCGCCAGCGGGGATGGTCCTACAATGAGCAGTTCTTC.

The chain recombines TRBV3-1 with TRBJ1-6; D is unclear. Germline V gives CDR1 LGHDT, CDR2 YNNKEL (reference sequence). V lost 0 bases, J lost 7 bases, and 10 bases lay in between. The length of the CDR3 is 15 residues. The chain's CDR3 is CASSQEGAGNSPLHF. As DNA, the CDR3 is TGTGCCAGCAGCCAAGAAGGAGCGGGCAATTCACCCCTCCACTTT.

A note on this clonotype: A far larger clone is one nucleotide away, so this likely arose from a read error. The chain couples TRBV28 to TRBJ1-6; 7 bases are shared with TRBD1. The germline V gene encodes CDR1 MDHEN and CDR2 SYDVKM. The CDR3 totals 15 residues. The CDR3 DNA sequence: TGTACCAGCAGTTCGCTGACAGGGTCCTGGTCACCCCTCCACTTT. Translated, it gives CTSSSLTGSWSPLHF.